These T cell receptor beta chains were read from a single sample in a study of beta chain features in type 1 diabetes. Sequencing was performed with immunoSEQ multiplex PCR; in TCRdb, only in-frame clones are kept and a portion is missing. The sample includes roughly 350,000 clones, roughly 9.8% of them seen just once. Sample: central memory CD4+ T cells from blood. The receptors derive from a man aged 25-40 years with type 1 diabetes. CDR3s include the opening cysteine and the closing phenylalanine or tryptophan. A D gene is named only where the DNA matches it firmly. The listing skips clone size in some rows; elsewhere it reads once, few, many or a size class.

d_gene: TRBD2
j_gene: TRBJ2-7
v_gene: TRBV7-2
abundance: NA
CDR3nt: TGTGCCAGCAGCCGGACTAGCGGCACCTACGAGCAGTACTTC
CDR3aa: CASSRTSGTYEQYF

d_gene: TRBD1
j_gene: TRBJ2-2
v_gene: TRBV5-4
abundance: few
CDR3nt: TGTGCCAGCAGCTTGCGGACAGGGGAAACCGGGGAGCTGTTTTTT
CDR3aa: CASSLRTGETGELFF

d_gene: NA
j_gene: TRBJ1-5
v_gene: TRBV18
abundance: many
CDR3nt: TGTGCCAGCTCACCACGGGGGCAGGGACCTTATAGCAATCAGCCCCAGCATTTT
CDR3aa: CASSPRGQGPYSNQPQHF

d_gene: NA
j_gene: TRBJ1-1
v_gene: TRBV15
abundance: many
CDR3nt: TGTGCCGCGCGCTCAGGGGTCGAGACTGAAGCTTTCTTT
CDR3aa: CAARSGVETEAFF

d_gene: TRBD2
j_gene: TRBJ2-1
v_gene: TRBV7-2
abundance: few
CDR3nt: TGTGCCAGCAGCACGTGGACTAGCGGGACCAATGAGCAGTTCTTC
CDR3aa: CASSTWTSGTNEQFF

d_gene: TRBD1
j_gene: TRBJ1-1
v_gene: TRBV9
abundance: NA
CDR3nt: TGTGCCAGCAGCGATAGTGGGACAGGACTGAACACTGAAGCTTTCTTT
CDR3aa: CASSDSGTGLNTEAFF

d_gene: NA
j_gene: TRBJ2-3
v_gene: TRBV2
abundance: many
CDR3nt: TGTGCCAGCAGTGAACGGCAGGGCACAGATACGCAGTATTTT
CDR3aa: CASSERQGTDTQYF

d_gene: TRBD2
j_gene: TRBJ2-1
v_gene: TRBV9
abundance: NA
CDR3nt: TGTGCCAGCAGCGTGAGGACTAGCGGGAGCCGCGATGAGCAGTTCTTC
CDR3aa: CASSVRTSGSRDEQFF

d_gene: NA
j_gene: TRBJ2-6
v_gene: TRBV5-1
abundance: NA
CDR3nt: TGCGCCAGCAGCCCAGGGCCTGGGGCCAACGTCCTGACTTTC
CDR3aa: CASSPGPGANVLTF

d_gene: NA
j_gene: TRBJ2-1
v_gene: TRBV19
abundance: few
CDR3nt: TGTGCCAGTAGTAAATTCGCGACAGGTACTACCTACAATGAGCAGTTCTTC
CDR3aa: CASSKFATGTTYNEQFF

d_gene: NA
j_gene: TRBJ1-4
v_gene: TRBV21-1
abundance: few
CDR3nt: TGTGCCAGCAGCACTTCAGGGGGAGATAATGAAAAACTGTTTTTT
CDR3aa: CASSTSGGDNEKLFF

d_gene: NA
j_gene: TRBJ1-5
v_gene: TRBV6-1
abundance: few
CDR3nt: TGTGCCAGCAGTGAACGGGCGATCAATCAGCCCCAGCATTTT
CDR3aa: CASSERAINQPQHF

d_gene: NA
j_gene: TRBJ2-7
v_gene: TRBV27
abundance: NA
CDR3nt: TGTGCCAGCAGTTCGAGGGACGGGAGTTTCTACGAGCAGTACTTC
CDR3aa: CASSSRDGSFYEQYF

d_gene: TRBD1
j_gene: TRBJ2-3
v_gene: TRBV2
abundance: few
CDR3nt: TGTGCCGGCCGGACAGGGGATTACACAGATACGCAGTATTTT
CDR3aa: CAGRTGDYTDTQYF

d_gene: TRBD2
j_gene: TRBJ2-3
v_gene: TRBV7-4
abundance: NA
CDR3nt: TGTGCCAGCAGCCCAGGGACTAGCGTGAGGACAGATACGCAGTATTTT
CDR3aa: CASSPGTSVRTDTQYF

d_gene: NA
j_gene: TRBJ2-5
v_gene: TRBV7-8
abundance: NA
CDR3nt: TGTGCCAGCATCATAGGAGAAACAGGAGCGGAAGGGACGGCAGAGACCCAGTACTTC
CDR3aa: CASIIGETGAEGTAETQYF

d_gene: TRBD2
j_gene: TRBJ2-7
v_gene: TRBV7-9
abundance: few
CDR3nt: TGTGCCAGCAGCTTAGCGCTGGGAGGGCAAGGCGAGCAGTACTTC
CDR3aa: CASSLALGGQGEQYF

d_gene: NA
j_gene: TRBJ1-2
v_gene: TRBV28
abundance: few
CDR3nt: TGTGCCAGCAGTTTAGGCCGGGACATAGGATATGGCTACACCTTC
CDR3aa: CASSLGRDIGYGYTF

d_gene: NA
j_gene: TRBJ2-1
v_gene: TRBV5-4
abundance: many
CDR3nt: TGTGCCAGCAGCCCGGACATCAACAATGAGCAGTTCTTC
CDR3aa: CASSPDINNEQFF

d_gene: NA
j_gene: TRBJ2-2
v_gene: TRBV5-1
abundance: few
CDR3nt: TGCGCCAGCAGCTTGGATGGGCCAGTCGCAGGGGAGCTGTTTTTT
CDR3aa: CASSLDGPVAGELFF

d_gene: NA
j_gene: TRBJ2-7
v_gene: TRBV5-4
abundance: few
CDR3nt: TGTGCCAGCAGCTCTCCGACTGGCTACTACGAGCAGTACTTC
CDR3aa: CASSSPTGYYEQYF